This paragraph reports one T cell receptor beta chain. Sequencing used immunoSEQ multiplex PCR; TCRdb keeps in-frame clones, though not all of them. Of hundreds of thousands of clones listed, nearly 98% were seen once; the top ten hold 0.3% to 0.35%. Trimming stripped 4 bases from V and 0 bases from J, with 13 bases between. CDR3 length: 15 residues. Germline lookup yields CDR1 MGHRA and CDR2 YSYEKL. This sample was taken from a study of shared clonotypes between healthy human individuals. Study-wide background: Per donor, CD8 memory used one plate, CD8 naive used two, CD4 memory used three and CD4 naive used three.

CD45RO negativity and positive selection for CCR7 defined naive CD8 cells, a population that excluded terminally differentiated effector memory CD45RA+ cells. Sequences were obtained from naive CD8+ T cells sorted from blood. The receptor was derived from a man aged 25-45 years in good health. This rearrangement joins TRBV4-1 to TRBJ2-7; D is uncertain. CDR3 residues: CASSPTPQSSYEQYF. Written as DNA, the CDR3 is TGCGCCAGCAGCCCGACACCTCAGAGCTCCTACGAGCAGTACTTC.